Following are 2 T cell receptor beta chains from one sample sequenced in a study of T cell changes during pregnancy in multiple sclerosis. Only in-frame clones appear in the TCRdb table, and some are missing; sequencing was by immunoSEQ multiplex PCR. The table includes about 48,000 clones, 94% detected once. The sample was CD4+ T cells from peripheral blood mononuclear cells, taken in the first trimester of pregnancy. These receptors were collected from a female donor with multiple sclerosis, enrolled in a pregnancy study.

CDR3 nucleotides: TGTGCCTGGACCCTACATGGCGGGAACTATGGCTACACCTTC. Encoded protein: CAWTLHGGNYGYTF. This chain uses TRBV30 with TRBJ1-2, with D unclear. The V and J ends lost 4 bases and 2 bases respectively, with 14 bases between them. Per the germline V gene, CDR1 is GTSNPN and CDR2 is SVGIG (reference sequence). This CDR3 has 14 amino acids.

This rearrangement joins TRBV5-3 to TRBJ1-2, with unresolved D. TRBV5-3 is an ORF, with its function uncertain. The germline V and J ends were trimmed by 0 bases and 2 bases, with 17 bases remaining between them. The CDR3 consists of 17 residues. CDR3 sequence (DNA): TGTGCCAGAAGCTTGGCCTGGTGCAGGCTTGCGAACTATGGCTACACCTTC. This encodes CARSLAWCRLANYGYTF.